Only a few counts were recorded for the clone carrying this T cell receptor (beta chain). The repertoire was sequenced with immunoSEQ multiplex PCR; TCRdb's copy has only in-frame clones and lacks some. The sample holds fewer than 6,500 clones, 80% to 85% seen once. This entry is derived from a study of T cell repertoires in ileal Crohn's disease. This receptor was identified in an adult with Crohn's disease. What was sequenced was ileal tissue.

This CDR3 reads CASSISGSTDTQYF. DNA for the CDR3: TGTGCCAGTAGTATTTCCGGGTCTACAGATACGCAGTATTTT. The chain is built from TRBV19 and TRBJ2-3, with D unresolved. This CDR3 contains 14 residues. Trimming stripped 3 bases from V and 3 bases from J, with 10 bases between. CDR1 and CDR2 (germline): LNHDA, SQIVND (reference sequence). The full variable domain, in which reference TRBV19 and TRBJ2-3 provide the parts outside the CDR3, is DGGITQSPKYLFRKEGQNVTLSCEQNLNHDAMYWYRQDPGQGLRLIYYSQIVNDFQKGDIAEGYSVSREKKESFPLTVTSAQKNPTAFYLCASSISGSTDTQYFGPGTRLTVL.